This TCR beta chain was captured in a study of blood T cell repertoires in COVID-19. In the authors' workflow: How many nucleated cells were present was estimated from reference gene primer amplification. Using immunoSEQ multiplex PCR, the repertoire was profiled, and TCRdb retains in-frame clones only, with some absent. Clone size and the V and J calls come from that table; the DNA yielded D and trimming. The sample yields under 100,000 clones, approximately 84% seen once. There are 14 residues in the CDR3. This receptor was identified in a man at least 80 years old with active or convalescent COVID-19. The chain has TRBV21-1 and TRBJ2-5; the table gives TRBD2 as D, unverified against the DNA. TRBV21-1 constitutes a pseudogene. Sequencing was carried out using peripheral blood. The CDR3 sequence: CASSFLECEETQYF. For the CDR3, the DNA is TGTGCCAGCAGTTTTCTCGAGTGTGAAGAGACCCAGTACTTC.